One TCR beta chain is described in this entry. The antigen is not known. The data are from a study of T cells in Graves' hyperthyroidism and ophthalmopathy. Whole-study findings and limits: Blood also contained most expanded thyroid clonotypes above 0.001. Model predictions of ophthalmopathy came a median roughly 6.7 months before onset.

Amplification yielded TCR beta CDR3 regions, with RNA transcripts as the source. A first-round RT-PCR of the TCR CDR3 used the HTBI primer set. TCRdb passed the multiplex PCR reads through MiXCR, listing each CDR3 protein once. Here the sample spans a few hundred thousand distinct CDR3 sequences, under 60% being singletons. The CDR3 covers 15 residues. The germline V gene has CDR1 SGHRS and CDR2 YFSETQ. V shed 0 bases and J shed 2 bases, with 11 bases lying between them. Graves' hyperthyroidism is called stable when ophthalmopathy does not progress within 18 months. Among the patients, aged 18 to 65, hyperthyroidism was newly diagnosed and had lasted under 2 months.

What was sequenced was peripheral blood or thyroid tissue (not recorded which). This TCR derives from a woman under 30 with Graves' hyperthyroidism. This chain joins TRBV5-1 and TRBJ2-5, with D possibly being TRBD1 or TRBD2 (5 bases each). CDR3 in amino acids: CASSLEGWGQETQYF. CDR3 nucleotides: TGCGCCAGCAGCTTGGAGGGTTGGGGGCAAGAGACCCAGTACTTC.